Listed below are T cell receptor beta chains from one sample, sequenced in a study of blood T cell repertoires in COVID-19. The repertoire was sequenced with immunoSEQ multiplex PCR; TCRdb's copy has only in-frame clones and lacks some. The sample consists of around 20,000 clones, 87% of them appearing once. Sequenced sample: peripheral blood. The receptors were sampled from a human donor in a cohort sampled during active COVID-19. The donor label of this sample is uncertain. Each CDR3 is given with its conserved first and last residue. D genes are given only for firm matches. Some rows have no size entry. The others give once, few or many, or a class for an expanded clone.

V gene	clone size	J gene	D gene	CDR3 DNA	CDR3 protein
TRBV2	-	TRBJ1-1	-	TGTGCCAGCAAGTGGGGAGGGGCGACCACTGAAGCTTTCTTT	CASKWGGATTEAFF
TRBV11-2	-	TRBJ2-5	-	TGTGCCAGCAGCTCGGTTCAACAAGAGACCCAGTACTTC	CASSSVQQETQYF
TRBV4-1	-	TRBJ1-1	-	TGCGCCAGCAGCCAGGGACCCGCAGGGGCTAACACTGAAGCTTTCTTT	CASSQGPAGANTEAFF
TRBV10-2	-	TRBJ2-7	TRBD2	TGCGCCAGCAGTGCCCTAGCGGGAGACTACGAGCAGTACTTC	CASSALAGDYEQYF
TRBV27	-	TRBJ2-3	TRBD2	TGTGCCAGCAGTCCCCGGACTAGGACAGATACGCAGTATTTT	CASSPRTRTDTQYF
TRBV2	few	TRBJ2-7	-	TGTGCCAGCAGTGACGGCGGGGCCTACGAGCAGTACTTC	CASSDGGAYEQYF
TRBV19	-	TRBJ2-3	-	TGTGCCAGTAGTCTGAGGAGGGGGCTAGTCGCAGATACGCAGTATTTT	CASSLRRGLVADTQYF
TRBV5-1	-	TRBJ1-3	-	TGCGCCAGCAGGAGACGCTCACAGGGAGCGGGGCTCTTCTCTGGAAACACCATATATTTT	CASRRRSQGAGLFSGNTIYF
TRBV3-1/TRBV3-2	-	TRBJ1-2	-	TGTGCCAGCAGCCCCCGGCCAGGCGAAGGCTACACCTTC	CASSPRPGEGYTF
TRBV7-9	-	TRBJ2-3	TRBD1	TGTGCCACCATGACCGGACAGGGCCTCGGAGATACGCAGTATTTT	CATMTGQGLGDTQYF
TRBV5-6	-	TRBJ2-7	-	TGTGCCAGCAGCTTGCGTTCCGGGACTTTAGGAGAGCAGTACTTC	CASSLRSGTLGEQYF
TRBV12-3/TRBV12-4	-	TRBJ2-7	-	TGTGCCAGCAGACCACAGGGTTACGAGCAGTACTTC	CASRPQGYEQYF
TRBV29-1	-	TRBJ2-3	-	TGCAGCGCCCGAGCGAGACCCAGCACAGATACGCAGTATTTT	CSARARPSTDTQYF
TRBV5-8	-	TRBJ1-4	-	TGTGCCAGCAGTGACGGGGTTTCTAATGAAAAACTGTTTTTT	CASSDGVSNEKLFF
TRBV5-1	-	TRBJ2-3	-	TGCGCCAGCAGCTCCCGGACTAGCACAGATACGCAGTATTTT	CASSSRTSTDTQYF
TRBV5-4	few	TRBJ2-7	TRBD2	TGTGCCAGCAGCCTGCCAGCGGGATACGAGCAGTACTTC	CASSLPAGYEQYF
TRBV5-6	-	TRBJ2-5	-	TGTGCCAGCAGCTTCGCAGGGGAGGGAAAGACCCAGTACTTC	CASSFAGEGKTQYF
TRBV2	-	TRBJ2-3	TRBD2	TGTGCCAGCGGGACTAGCGGCACAGATACGCAGTATTTT	CASGTSGTDTQYF
TRBV10-3	-	TRBJ2-2	-	TGTGCCATCAGCGGAAGCGGGACATTCACCGGGGAGCTGTTTTTT	CAISGSGTFTGELFF
TRBV29-1	-	TRBJ2-7	-	TGCAGCGTTGGTTTAGGGGTCTACGAGCAGTACTTC	CSVGLGVYEQYF
TRBV5-6	-	TRBJ2-7	TRBD1	TGTGCCAGCAGTCGGACAGGATCCTACGAGCAGTACTTC	CASSRTGSYEQYF
TRBV5-5	few	TRBJ1-3	-	TGTGCCAGCAGCTTGCAACAGGGCTCTGGAAACACCATATATTTT	CASSLQQGSGNTIYF
TRBV6-2/TRBV6-3	-	TRBJ2-5	-	TGTGCCAGCAGTTACTCGAGCGGGACCCAGTACTTC	CASSYSSGTQYF
TRBV28	-	TRBJ1-3	-	TGTGCCAGCCATTATGGGGCCGGGGGCTCTGGAAACACCATATATTTT	CASHYGAGGSGNTIYF
TRBV9	-	TRBJ2-5	TRBD2	TGTGCCAGCAGCGTAGGCGCTAGCGGGAGCGGTGCCCAGTACTTC	CASSVGASGSGAQYF
TRBV5-1	few	TRBJ2-5	TRBD1	TGCGCCAGCTCCGGGGGGACAGGGGGCTACCAAGAGACCCAGTACTTC	CASSGGTGGYQETQYF
TRBV4-1	-	TRBJ2-5	-	TGCGCCAGCAGCCACCCTAGCGCGATAGAGACCCAGTACTTC	CASSHPSAIETQYF
TRBV15	-	TRBJ2-7	-	TGTGCCACCAGCAGAGATTCAGGGGTCTACGAGCAGTACTTC	CATSRDSGVYEQYF
TRBV5-1	-	TRBJ2-7	TRBD1	TGCGCCAGCAGCTTGTGGCAGGGGGTCACCTACGAGCAGTACTTC	CASSLWQGVTYEQYF
TRBV3-1/TRBV3-2	-	TRBJ1-1	TRBD1	TGTGCCAGCAGCCAACCGGGACAGGGCACTGAAGCTTTCTTT	CASSQPGQGTEAFF
TRBV3-1/TRBV3-2	-	TRBJ2-5	TRBD1	TGTGCCAGCAGCCACGAGGACAGGAAAGAGACCCAGTACTTC	CASSHEDRKETQYF
TRBV24-1	-	TRBJ1-1	TRBD1	TGTGCCACCAGTGCCAGGGACAGGGCTGAAGCTTTCTTT	CATSARDRAEAFF
TRBV20-1	-	TRBJ1-1	-	TGCAGTGCTAGTGAGGGAAGTGGGAGCCCCATGAACACTGAAGCTTTCTTT	CSASEGSGSPMNTEAFF
TRBV6-5	-	TRBJ1-1	TRBD1	TGTGCCAGCAGCTGGACAGGGGGTAGAGGCACTGAAGCTTTCTTT	CASSWTGGRGTEAFF
TRBV5-1	-	TRBJ2-1	TRBD1	TGCGCCAGCAGCCCCGCCCCCCAACAGGGGACCTGGATCTTC	CASSPAPQQGTWIF
TRBV5-1	-	TRBJ2-1	-	TGCGCCAGCAGCTTGGTTAGCTCCTACAATGAGCAGTTCTTC	CASSLVSSYNEQFF
TRBV5-6	-	TRBJ1-2	-	TGTGCCAGCACCTTGACAGGAGAGTTCTATGGCTACACCTTC	CASTLTGEFYGYTF
TRBV7-2	-	TRBJ1-3	-	TGTGCCAGCAGCCCGTCCGGGACTATTACTGGAAACACCATATATTTT	CASSPSGTITGNTIYF
TRBV6-5	-	TRBJ2-1	-	TGTGCCAGCAGTTACTCGACAGGCCAGGGGGAGCAGTTCTTC	CASSYSTGQGEQFF
TRBV18	-	TRBJ2-7	TRBD1	TGTGCCAGCTCACCCCAGACAGGGGTCGACGAGCAGTACTTC	CASSPQTGVDEQYF
TRBV12-5	-	TRBJ1-5	-	TGTGCTAGTGAGCGGGATGGGGGCAATCAGCCCCAGCATTTT	CASERDGGNQPQHF
TRBV20-1	-	TRBJ1-1	-	TGCAGTGCTAGTCTTCCGGGGGGACGGGGGACTGAAGCTTTCTTT	CSASLPGGRGTEAFF
TRBV24-1	once	TRBJ2-3	TRBD2	TGTGCCACCGGCGGGAGTGCAGATACGCAGTATTTT	CATGGSADTQYF
TRBV3-1/TRBV3-2	-	TRBJ1-2	TRBD1	TGTGCCAGCAGCCCCTCGTCAGGGGGCCAGGGCTACACCTTC	CASSPSSGGQGYTF
TRBV7-9	-	TRBJ2-7	TRBD2	TGTGCCAGCAGCCAGACTAGCGGGAGCCAGTACTTC	CASSQTSGSQYF
TRBV12-3/TRBV12-4	once	TRBJ2-5	-	TGTGCCAGCAGATACGACAGCCAAGAGACCCAGTACTTC	CASRYDSQETQYF
TRBV5-1	-	TRBJ2-7	TRBD1	TGCGCCAGCAGCTCGACCGGGACAGGGACTGAGCAGTACTTC	CASSSTGTGTEQYF
TRBV30	-	TRBJ2-1	TRBD1	TGTGCCTGGAGTAATGACAGGGTTAGTGAGCAGTTCTTC	CAWSNDRVSEQFF
TRBV2	-	TRBJ2-5	-	TGTGCCAGCAGTGACAGGGCGGAGACCCAGTACTTC	CASSDRAETQYF
TRBV6-6	-	TRBJ1-1	-	TGTGCCAGCAGTTACGACCGCGCGGGGAAAGCTTTCTTT	CASSYDRAGKAFF
TRBV6-2/TRBV6-3	-	TRBJ2-1	-	TGTGCCAGCAGTTCGACTGTCTACAATGAGCAGTTCTTC	CASSSTVYNEQFF
TRBV15	-	TRBJ2-1	TRBD2	TGTGCCACCAGCAGAGAGGCTAGCGGGAGGCTCAATGAGCAGTTCTTC	CATSREASGRLNEQFF
TRBV12-3/TRBV12-4	-	TRBJ2-1	TRBD1	TGTGCCAGCAGACGGGACAGTAACAATGAGCAGTTCTTC	CASRRDSNNEQFF
TRBV5-1	-	TRBJ2-3	TRBD1	TGCGCCAGCAGCGCCCAAGCCGGGACAGGGGCTGTTGATACGCAGTATTTT	CASSAQAGTGAVDTQYF
TRBV6-5	-	TRBJ2-3	TRBD2	TGTGCCAGCAGTTCCAGTGGGGGAGGGGCACCAGATACGCAGTATTTT	CASSSSGGGAPDTQYF
TRBV6-5	-	TRBJ1-6	TRBD1	TGTGCCAGCAGTTACTCGAACACAGGGGGAGATTCACCCCTCCACTTT	CASSYSNTGGDSPLHF
TRBV18	-	TRBJ2-6	-	TGTGCCAGCTCACCAGTTCGCGGGTCCGGGGCCAACGTCCTGACTTTC	CASSPVRGSGANVLTF
TRBV6-2/TRBV6-3	-	TRBJ2-3	TRBD2	TGTGCCAGCAGTTACGTTCTAGCGGTAATTGAGTATTTT	CASSYVLAVIEYF
TRBV10-3	-	TRBJ1-5	-	TGTGCCACCAAGATGGGGGGTTTTGGCAATCAGCCCCAGCATTTT	CATKMGGFGNQPQHF
TRBV7-9	-	TRBJ1-4	-	TGTGCCAGCAGCTTGAGGAACAGGCCTAATGAAAAACTGTTTTTT	CASSLRNRPNEKLFF